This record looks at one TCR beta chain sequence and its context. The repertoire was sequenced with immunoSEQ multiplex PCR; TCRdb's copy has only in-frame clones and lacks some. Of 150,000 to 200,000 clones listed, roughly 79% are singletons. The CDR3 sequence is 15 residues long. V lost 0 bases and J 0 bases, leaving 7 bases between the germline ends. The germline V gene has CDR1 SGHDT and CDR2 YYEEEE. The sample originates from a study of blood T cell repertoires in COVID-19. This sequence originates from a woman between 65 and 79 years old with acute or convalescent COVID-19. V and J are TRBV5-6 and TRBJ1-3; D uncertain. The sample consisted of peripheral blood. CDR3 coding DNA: TGTGCCAGCAGCTTGGGGCCCAACTCTGGAAACACCATATATTTT. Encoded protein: CASSLGPNSGNTIYF.